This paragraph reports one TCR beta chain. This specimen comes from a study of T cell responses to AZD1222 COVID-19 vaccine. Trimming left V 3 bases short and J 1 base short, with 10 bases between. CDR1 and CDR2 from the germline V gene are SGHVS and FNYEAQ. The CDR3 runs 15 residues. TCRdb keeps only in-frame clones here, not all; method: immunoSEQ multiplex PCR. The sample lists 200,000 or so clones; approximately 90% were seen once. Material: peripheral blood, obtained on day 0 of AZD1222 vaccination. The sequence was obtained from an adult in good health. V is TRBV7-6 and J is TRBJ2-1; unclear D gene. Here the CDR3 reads CASSLADGSYNEQFF. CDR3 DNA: TGTGCCAGCAGCTTGGCCGACGGGTCCTACAATGAGCAGTTCTTC.